This passage covers 32 T cell receptor beta chains from one sample sequenced in a study of T cell responses to AZD1222 COVID-19 vaccine. Generated by immunoSEQ multiplex PCR, the TCRdb table keeps only in-frame clones and is missing some. In the table there are over 150,000 clones, roughly 87% of which are singletons. Here the sequenced sample was peripheral blood, taken on day 0 of AZD1222 vaccination. All receptors come from an adult in good health.

This clone was found once. The genes are TRBV2 and TRBJ1-2; the D gene is possibly TRBD1 (5 bases). V was pared by 4 bases and J by 0 bases, with 12 bases between. Germline CDR1 and CDR2: SNHLY and FYNNEI. The CDR3 consists of 15 residues. The DNA of the CDR3 is TGTGCCAGCAGTGTACTGGCAGGGTCTAACTATGGCTACACCTTC. Protein sequence: CASSVLAGSNYGYTF. Supplemented by reference TRBV2 and TRBJ1-2, the full variable domain reads EPEVTQTPSHQVTQMGQEVILRCVPISNHLYFYWYRQILGQKVEFLVSFYNNEISEKSEIFDDQFSVERPDGSNFTLKIRSTKLEDSAMYFCASSVLAGSNYGYTFGSGTRLTVV.

The chain combines TRBV28 with TRBJ1-1, with D unresolved. The V and J ends lost 6 bases and 6 bases respectively, with 11 bases between them. The germline CDR1 and CDR2 sequences are MDHEN and SYDVKM. The CDR3 totals 12 residues. The CDR3 region has the DNA TGTGCCAGCAGACTGGGAGCAGCTGAAGCTTTCTTT. Protein product: CASRLGAAEAFF.

V gene TRBV13 combines with J gene TRBJ1-2, with D unclear. The CDR3 extends over 12 amino acids. Germline values: CDR1 PRHDT, CDR2 FYEKMQ (reference sequence). The V and J ends lost 4 bases and 5 bases respectively, with 8 bases between them. CDR3 bases: TGTGCCAGCAGCTCAAGAGGGTATGGCTACACCTTC. Protein: CASSSRGYGYTF.

This chain joins TRBV28 and TRBJ1-5; 9 bases align to TRBD1. There are 16 residues in the CDR3. The ends lost 3 bases at V and 4 bases at J; junction bases unmatched: 7. Germline V gene sequence: CDR1 MDHEN, CDR2 SYDVKM. The CDR3 reads CASSFTRDRVNQPQHF. In DNA, the CDR3 is TGTGCCAGCAGTTTTACCCGGGACAGGGTGAATCAGCCCCAGCATTTT.

V gene TRBV29-1 combines with J gene TRBJ2-3; D perhaps matches TRBD2 (6 bases). Germline CDR1 reads SQVTM; CDR2 reads ANQGSEA. The V gene lost 6 bases and the J gene lost 4 bases, with 11 bases spanning the gap. The length of the CDR3 is 12 residues. For the CDR3, the DNA is TGCAGCGTGGGCGGGGCGTCAGATACGCAGTATTTT. Protein sequence: CSVGGASDTQYF.

V and J are TRBV12-3 or TRBV12-4 and TRBJ1-1, with D possibly matching TRBD1 (6 bases). Trimming left V 3 bases short and J 3 bases short, with 8 bases between. The length of the CDR3 is 13 residues. The CDR3 DNA reads TGTGCCAGCAGTTTTAACAGGGACACTGAAGCTTTCTTT. Translated, it gives CASSFNRDTEAFF.

This chain links TRBV7-4 with TRBJ1-3; D ambiguous. V was pared by 3 bases and J by 10 bases, with 10 bases between. Germline CDR1 and CDR2: SGHVT and SQSDAQ. This CDR3 contains 12 residues. CDR3 sequence: CASSFEVPTIYF. In nucleotides, the CDR3 is TGTGCCAGCAGCTTTGAAGTCCCTACCATATATTTT.

V usage is TRBV5-6 and J usage is TRBJ1-2; D gene uncertain. With 0 bases removed from V and 7 bases from J, the gap between germline ends came to 7 bases. The CDR3 length is 12 residues. The germline V gene has CDR1 SGHDT and CDR2 YYEEEE. The CDR3 nucleotides read TGTGCCAGCAGCTTGGACTGGGTTGGCTACACCTTC. Its protein is CASSLDWVGYTF.

V is TRBV30 and J is TRBJ1-2; D not resolved. In germline, CDR1 is GTSNPN, CDR2 SVGIG (reference sequence). The length of the CDR3 is 12 residues. The V gene lost 2 bases and the J gene lost 5 bases, with 9 bases spanning the gap. The CDR3 spells CAWSPKVYGYTF. In DNA form, the CDR3 reads TGTGCCTGGAGTCCCAAGGTTTATGGCTACACCTTC.

This chain uses TRBV5-5 with TRBJ2-7, with D possibly TRBD2 on 6 matching bases. The germline V and J ends were trimmed by 2 bases and 5 bases, with 8 bases remaining between them. This CDR3 region has 12 residues. Germline loops: CDR1 SGHKS, CDR2 YYEKEE (reference sequence). The chain's CDR3 is CASSFSGDEQYF. CDR3 nucleotide sequence: TGTGCCAGCAGCTTTTCGGGGGACGAGCAGTACTTC.

V and J are TRBV30 and TRBJ2-7, with D maybe TRBD2 (5 bases). The CDR3 spans 12 residues. V gave up 1 base and J gave up 5 bases, with 9 bases separating them. CDR1 and CDR2 from the germline V gene are GTSNPN and SVGIG (reference sequence). The CDR3 bases are TGTGCCTGGAGTGGAGGACTCCACGAGCAGTACTTC. Its protein is CAWSGGLHEQYF.

The V gene is TRBV6-5, the J gene TRBJ2-5; TRBD1 matches at 7 bases. Germline values: CDR1 MNHEY, CDR2 SVGAGI. J lost 7 bases, V lost 10 bases, and 12 bases had no gene match. The length of the CDR3 is 13 residues. CDR3 in amino acids: CATLGGSPWTQYF. DNA for the CDR3: TGTGCCACTTTAGGGGGCAGTCCTTGGACCCAGTACTTC.

The V and J genes are TRBV6-5 and TRBJ2-2; unclear D gene. Germline V gene lookup returns CDR1 MNHEY and CDR2 SVGAGI. Trimming cost V 4 bases and J 2 bases, with 8 bases left between them. The CDR3 extends over 14 amino acids. As DNA, the CDR3 is TGTGCCAGCAGTTCATACGGTAACACCGGGGAGCTGTTTTTT. Protein: CASSSYGNTGELFF.

V usage is TRBV19 and J usage is TRBJ2-7, with 7 nucleotides matching TRBD2. CDR1 is LNHDA, CDR2 SQIVND, per germline (reference sequence). This CDR3 is built from 14 residues. V trimming: 6 bases; J trimming: 7 bases; junction bases outside the gene matches: 12. CDR3 coding DNA: TGTGCCAGTAGCACCCCAAGAGGGGAGGGGGAGCAGTACTTC. It encodes CASSTPRGEGEQYF.

This chain links TRBV12-3 or TRBV12-4 with TRBJ1-2; D is unclear. The CDR3 length is 13 residues. The V gene lost 6 bases and the J gene lost 4 bases, with 12 bases spanning the gap. The CDR3 DNA is TGTGCCAGCAGGGCCCCCCTTGGCTATGGCTACACCTTC. It specifies CASRAPLGYGYTF.

The chain uses TRBV14 and TRBJ1-4, with D perhaps TRBD1 (5 bases). CDR3 length: 13 residues. From germline, CDR1 is SGHDN and CDR2 FVKESK. With 5 bases removed from V and 8 bases from J, the gap between germline ends came to 12 bases. The CDR3 protein is CASSSRRGEKLFF. In nucleotides, the CDR3 is TGTGCCAGCAGCTCACGAAGGGGAGAAAAACTGTTTTTT.

In its sample, this clone was seen once. The genes are TRBV6-5 and TRBJ1-2, with D tentatively TRBD1 (5 bases). The length of the CDR3 is 14 residues. Per germline, CDR1 MNHEY and CDR2 SVGAGI. Trimming took 5 bases from V and 8 from J, leaving 18 bases between them. The CDR3 DNA sequence: TGTGCCAGCAGTCTTGGGGGAGAGGGCTGGGGCTACACCTTC. Amino acid sequence: CASSLGGEGWGYTF.

The chain is built from TRBV15 and TRBJ2-7; D unresolved. The germline gives CDR1 LNHNV, CDR2 YYDKDF (reference sequence). Trimming pared 5 bases from V and 0 bases from J, leaving 11 bases between. This CDR3 spans 14 amino acids. In DNA form, the CDR3 reads TGTGCCACCAGCCCACGTAGGGACTCCTACGAGCAGTACTTC. Its translation is CATSPRRDSYEQYF.

This rearrangement joins TRBV5-8 to TRBJ1-1; possibly TRBD1 for D (6 bases). The CDR3 length is 15 residues. Trimming took off 2 bases at V and 6 bases at J, with 17 bases between the two ends. Germline V CDR1 and CDR2: SGHTS, YDEGEE. As DNA, the CDR3 is TGTGCCAGCAGCTTAAACAGGGTTTCAGTCGCTGAAGCTTTCTTT. Translation: CASSLNRVSVAEAFF.

The sample holds one count of this clone. The chain links TRBV27 to TRBJ1-2; tentative D call: TRBD1 (6 bases). Germline CDR1 and CDR2: MNHEY and SMNVEV (reference sequence). Trimming cost V 4 bases and J 4 bases, with 16 bases left between them. This CDR3 has 15 amino acids. CDR3: CASSSFGGGVYGYTF. CDR3 coding DNA: TGTGCCAGCAGTTCCTTCGGGGGCGGCGTCTATGGCTACACCTTC.

V and J are TRBV7-2 and TRBJ1-2; 9 bases line up with TRBD1. The CDR3 runs 16 residues. V was pared by 4 bases and J by 6 bases, with 12 bases of the junction left unmatched. Looked up from germline, CDR1 is SGHTA and CDR2 is FQGNSA. The CDR3: CASSYRTGVSTDGYTF. DNA for the CDR3: TGTGCCAGCAGCTATAGGACAGGGGTTAGCACCGATGGCTACACCTTC.

V gene TRBV4-1 combines with J gene TRBJ2-7, with 11 bases identical to TRBD1. The V gene's germline CDR1 is MGHRA and CDR2 YSYEKL. The V segment lost 0 bases and the J segment 4 bases; nucleotides outside the gene matches: 5. The CDR3 loop spans 16 amino acids. This CDR3 is CASSQDRGTGGYEQYF. In DNA form, the CDR3 reads TGCGCCAGCAGCCAAGATCGGGGGACAGGGGGGTACGAGCAGTACTTC.

The CDR3 coding sequence is TGTGCCAGCAGCTTGACCCCGGGACAGTTGGAAAAACTGTTTTTT. This translates into CASSLTPGQLEKLFF. The chain combines TRBV5-6 with TRBJ1-4; TRBD1 aligns across 7 bases. The CDR3 spans 15 residues. Germline loops: CDR1 SGHDT, CDR2 YYEEEE. The V segment lost 1 base and the J segment 8 bases; nucleotides outside the gene matches: 8.

This clone showed up just once. This chain connects TRBV30 to TRBJ2-7; 7 bases agree with TRBD1. This CDR3 has 15 amino acids. With 1 base clipped from V and 5 bases from J, the junction kept 11 bases outside the gene matches. Looked up from germline, CDR1 is GTSNPN and CDR2 is SVGIG (reference sequence). The CDR3 protein is CAWSAQGQLLDEQYF. CDR3 nucleotides: TGTGCCTGGAGTGCACAGGGGCAGTTATTGGACGAGCAGTACTTC.

The chain carries TRBV5-1 and TRBJ1-5; a weak D match, TRBD1 (5 bases). Germline CDR1 and CDR2: SGHRS and YFSETQ. V lost 0 bases, J lost 0 bases, and 10 bases lay in between. The CDR3 runs 16 residues. For the CDR3, the DNA is TGCGCCAGCAGCTTGGGAGACAGTGATAGCAATCAGCCCCAGCATTTT. Residues: CASSLGDSDSNQPQHF.

The chain joins TRBV19 to TRBJ1-2, with 9 positions matching TRBD1. There are 13 residues in the CDR3. Germline V gene lookup returns CDR1 LNHDA and CDR2 SQIVND (reference sequence). Unmatched junction bases numbered 7, after V lost 7 bases and J lost 7 bases. CDR3 loop: CASTRDRVTGYTF. The CDR3 DNA is TGTGCCAGTACCAGGGACAGGGTGACTGGCTACACCTTC.

This rearrangement joins TRBV6-5 to TRBJ1-3; a weak D match, TRBD1 (5 bases). Germline CDR1 is MNHEY and CDR2 is SVGAGI. The V end was cut by 2 bases, the J end by 0 bases, with 11 bases between. This CDR3 is 16 amino acids long. DNA for the CDR3: TGTGCCAGCAGTTACGGGCGGGGCCTCTCTGGAAACACCATATATTTT. Residues: CASSYGRGLSGNTIYF.

This chain uses TRBV11-3 with TRBJ1-1, with D maybe TRBD1 (5 bases). Germline CDR1 reads SGHNT; CDR2 reads YENEEA. This CDR3 region has 14 residues. The ends were cut back, 5 bases at V and 1 base at J, with 11 bases in the middle. CDR3 protein: CASSIAGPNTEAFF. Written as DNA, the CDR3 is TGTGCCAGCAGCATCGCAGGGCCGAACACTGAAGCTTTCTTT.

The chain uses TRBV30 and TRBJ2-1; D remains unclear. This CDR3 has 11 residues. Germline-derived CDR1 and CDR2 are GTSNPN and SVGIG (reference sequence). V lost 2 bases and J 8 bases, leaving 7 bases between the germline ends. The CDR3, as DNA: TGTGCCTGGAGTCCCATGGATGAGCAGTTCTTC. Translation gives CAWSPMDEQFF. The full variable domain, completed using reference TRBV30 and TRBJ2-1, is SQTIHQWPATLVQPVGSPLSLECTVEGTSNPNLYWYRQAAGRGLQLLFYSVGIGQISSEVPQNLSASRPQDRQFILSSKKLLLSDSGFYLCAWSPMDEQFFGPGTRLTVL.

This rearrangement joins TRBV19 to TRBJ1-1; TRBD1 matches 10 bases. The germline gives CDR1 LNHDA, CDR2 SQIVND (reference sequence). The CDR3 is 14 residues long. The V gene end was trimmed by 4 bases and the J gene end by 8 bases; junction bases not matched to a gene: 7. CDR3 bases: TGTGCCAGTAGTACTGACAGGGGGCTTAAGGAAGCTTTCTTT. Amino acids: CASSTDRGLKEAFF. The whole variable domain, remainder taken from reference TRBV19 and TRBJ1-1, is DGGITQSPKYLFRKEGQNVTLSCEQNLNHDAMYWYRQDPGQGLRLIYYSQIVNDFQKGDIAEGYSVSREKKESFPLTVTSAQKNPTAFYLCASSTDRGLKEAFFGQGTRLTVV.

The rearrangement uses TRBV5-1 and TRBJ2-7; 8 bases line up with TRBD1. This CDR3 has 16 residues. CDR1 SGHRS and CDR2 YFSETQ come from the germline V gene. Unmatched junction bases numbered 8, after V lost 3 bases and J lost 0 bases. The CDR3 loop reads CASSSYRDRSSYEQYF. The CDR3 DNA sequence: TGCGCCAGCAGCTCCTACCGGGACAGGAGCTCCTACGAGCAGTACTTC. Using reference TRBV5-1 and TRBJ2-7 for the parts outside the CDR3, the full variable domain is KAGVTQTPRYLIKTRGQQVTLSCSPISGHRSVSWYQQTPGQGLQFLFEYFSETQRNKGNFPGRFSGRQFSNSRSEMNVSTLELGDSALYLCASSSYRDRSSYEQYFGPGTRLTVT.

The chain has TRBV19 and TRBJ2-7; D is unresolved. This CDR3 is 15 amino acids long. Trimming removed 4 bases at V and 0 bases at J, with 13 bases between. The germline V gene encodes CDR1 LNHDA and CDR2 SQIVND (reference sequence). DNA for the CDR3: TGTGCCAGTAGTACCGGGCCCACTTACTCCTACGAGCAGTACTTC. Translation gives CASSTGPTYSYEQYF.